These T cell receptor beta chains were read from a single sample in a study of shared clonotypes between healthy human individuals. Libraries were prepared by immunoSEQ multiplex PCR; TCRdb keeps only in-frame clonotypes and omits some of them. The table records 170,000 or so clones, over 50% of them present only once. Material for sequencing was memory CD4+ T cells sorted from blood. Source of these receptors: a man in his thirties or forties in good health. Each CDR3 is given with its conserved first and last residue. The D gene is left open where the match is weak. Some rows mark clone size as missing; the rest say once, few, many or name a class of expanded clone.

d_call clone_size j_call v_call cdr3_nt cdr3_aa
. . TRBJ1-3 TRBV11-2 TGTGCCAGCAGCTTAGGACAGGCTTTCTCTGGAAACACCATATATTTT CASSLGQAFSGNTIYF
TRBD2 . TRBJ2-7 TRBV25-1 TGTGCCAGCAGTCACGCGGGAGCCAGCGGCAAGGACGAGCAGTACTTC CASSHAGASGKDEQYF
TRBD2 few TRBJ2-1 TRBV9 TGTGCCAGCAGCGTAACGGCGGGAGCTTCCTACAATGAGCAGTTCTTC CASSVTAGASYNEQFF
. once TRBJ2-7 TRBV28 TGTGCCAGCAGTCAGGGGGGCGCTCTATTCTACGAGCAGTACTTC CASSQGGALFYEQYF
. . TRBJ2-1 TRBV10-2 TGCGCCAGCAGTGGACCTGTAGATGAGCAGTTCTTC CASSGPVDEQFF
. . TRBJ2-3 TRBV7-8 TGTGCCAGCATCCCACACAGGGTTTTCACAGATACGCAGTATTTT CASIPHRVFTDTQYF
TRBD1 . TRBJ1-1 TRBV29-1 TGCAGTGCCTTGGACAGGAAGAACACTGAAGCTTTCTTT CSALDRKNTEAFF
. . TRBJ2-5 TRBV5-8 TGTGCCAGCAGCTTGGAGGGTCCGAAGACCCAGTACTTC CASSLEGPKTQYF
TRBD1 once TRBJ2-7 TRBV5-1 TGCGCCAGCAGCTTCTCGGGACAGTCTGGGTACGAGCAGTACTTC CASSFSGQSGYEQYF
TRBD1 . TRBJ1-1 TRBV7-9 TGTGCCAGCAGCAGACAGGGGGCAGGTACTGAAGCTTTCTTT CASSRQGAGTEAFF
. . TRBJ2-2 TRBV5-1 TGCGCCAGCAGCTTCGAAGCGTTCGCGAACACCGGGGAGCTGTTTTTT CASSFEAFANTGELFF
. . TRBJ2-2 TRBV9 TGTGCCAGCAGCGTAGGATGGGGCCCGAACACCGGGGAGCTGTTTTTT CASSVGWGPNTGELFF
. . TRBJ2-6 TRBV6-1 TGTGCCAGCAGAGGAGGGAGTGCCAACGTCCTGACTTTC CASRGGSANVLTF
. few TRBJ1-2 TRBV25-1 TGTGCCAGCAGCCGGGGGCATGGCTACACCTTC CASSRGHGYTF
. . TRBJ1-1 TRBV19 TGTGCCAGTAGTATTTCGGGTCTCGAGGCTGAAGCTTTCTTT CASSISGLEAEAFF
. few TRBJ2-7 TRBV6-6 TGTGCCAGCAGATCCGGAAACTACTACGAGCAGTACTTC CASRSGNYYEQYF
TRBD1 . TRBJ2-1 TRBV5-1 TGCGCCAGCAGACCCCCCCTAGGGGGCGATGAGCAGTTCTTC CASRPPLGGDEQFF
. . TRBJ1-1 TRBV5-6 TGTGCCAGCAGGCTGCGGGAGTTCGTGGGCACTGAAGCTTTCTTT CASRLREFVGTEAFF
. . TRBJ2-7 TRBV10-3 TGTGCCATCAGTGAAGGCTTGAAGGGCTCCTACGAGCAGTACTTC CAISEGLKGSYEQYF
TRBD1 . TRBJ2-5 TRBV6-1 TGTGCCAGCAGCAATGACAGGGTTGAGACCCAGTACTTC CASSNDRVETQYF
. . TRBJ2-5 TRBV11-2 TGTGCCAGCAGCTTAGTGGGAAAAGGGACCCAGTACTTC CASSLVGKGTQYF
. . TRBJ1-4 TRBV7-8 TGTGCCAGCAGCTCAAATCTAGTCAGTGAAAAACTGTTTTTT CASSSNLVSEKLFF
. many TRBJ2-1 TRBV5-4 TGTGCCAGCAGCTTTTCGAGGGTTCGGTCCGCCAATGAGCAGTTCTTC CASSFSRVRSANEQFF
. few TRBJ2-7 TRBV28 TGTGCCAGCAGTCCCCCCTTTGGGTCCTACGAGCAGTACTTC CASSPPFGSYEQYF
. . TRBJ2-1 TRBV19 TGTGCCAGTAGTATTTATTGGCAGGGATCGCACAATGAGCAGTTCTTC CASSIYWQGSHNEQFF
. . TRBJ1-2 TRBV6-4 TGTGCCAGCAGTTGGTCGACACACGGAAAGACCTATGGCTACACCTTC CASSWSTHGKTYGYTF
. . TRBJ2-7 TRBV4-1 TGCGCCAGCAGCCAAGAACCGGGACGCCCCTCCTACGAGCAGTACTTC CASSQEPGRPSYEQYF
TRBD2 few TRBJ2-5 TRBV7-7 TGTGCTAGCAGCAGAGATCGACTAGCAGGAGAGACCCAGTACTTC CASSRDRLAGETQYF
TRBD1 many TRBJ1-4 TRBV2 TGTGCCAGCAGTGACTCTTCCGGGACAGGAGGTGAAAAACTGTTTTTT CASSDSSGTGGEKLFF